Listed below are T cell receptor beta chains from one sample, sequenced in a study of blood T cell repertoires in COVID-19. Sequencing used immunoSEQ multiplex PCR; TCRdb keeps in-frame clones, though not all of them. The repertoire holds 200,000 to 300,000 clones, approximately 90% seen once, with 3.7% in the top ten. The sample taken for sequencing was peripheral blood. Receptor source: a woman aged 40 to 55 with acute or convalescent COVID-19. Both conserved end residues are part of each CDR3. The D gene is left open where the match is weak. Expanded clones are given a class, and other clones once, few, many or no size at all.

>few|TRBV5-1|TRBJ2-5|NA|17
TGCGCCAGCAGCTTGGCCCGGGGTAGCGGACGAGGCGAGACCCAGTACTTC
CASSLARGSGRGETQYF
>NA|TRBV5-6|TRBJ1-2|NA|14
TGTGCCAGCAACCCGGGGATTGACAACTATGGCTACACCTTC
CASNPGIDNYGYTF
>NA|TRBV10-3|TRBJ2-3|NA|14
TGTGCCATCACCCTCGACCTAGCAACAGATACGCAGTATTTT
CAITLDLATDTQYF
>NA|TRBV18|TRBJ1-1|TRBD1|17
TGTGCCAGCTCACCACGGTGGACAGGTCAAAAGAAGACTGAAGCTTTCTTT
CASSPRWTGQKKTEAFF
>NA|TRBV15|TRBJ1-4|TRBD1|15
TGTGCCACCAGCACCATCGGGACAGGTTGGGAAAAACTGTTTTTT
CATSTIGTGWEKLFF
>NA|TRBV10-1|TRBJ2-1|TRBD2|15
TGCGCCAGCAGTGATGCTAGCGGGGGGGCCAATGAGCAGTTCTTC
CASSDASGGANEQFF
>NA|TRBV27|TRBJ1-1|TRBD1|14
TGTGCCAGCAGTCCGAACCGACAGGGCACTGAAGCTTTCTTT
CASSPNRQGTEAFF
>NA|TRBV30|TRBJ1-2|NA|14
TGTGCCTGGAGCTTACAGGCGTACAGCTATGGCTACACCTTC
CAWSLQAYSYGYTF
>NA|TRBV14|TRBJ1-2|NA|14
TGTGCCAGCAGCCACTCCAGGGGCGCCTATGGCTACACCTTC
CASSHSRGAYGYTF
>NA|TRBV29-1|TRBJ2-5|TRBD1|18
TGCAGCGTTGAGAGGGAAGGATGGGGGGACAGGGGCGTGGAGACCCAGTACTTC
CSVEREGWGDRGVETQYF
>NA|TRBV5-1|TRBJ1-6|NA|17
TGCGCCAGCAGCTTGGGAAATACGGGACAACATAATTCACCCCTCCACTTT
CASSLGNTGQHNSPLHF
>NA|TRBV30|TRBJ1-4|NA|18
TGTGCCTGGAGTCCGAGCAGACAAACCCCTGCAACTAATGAAAAACTGTTTTTT
CAWSPSRQTPATNEKLFF
>NA|TRBV2|TRBJ1-1|NA|14
TGTGCCAGCAGTGGAGGGGGTACATTCACTGAAGCTTTCTTT
CASSGGGTFTEAFF
>NA|TRBV11-2|TRBJ2-1|NA|14
TGTGCCAGCAGCTTAGTCAGCGCGGGCGGCGAGCAGTTCTTC
CASSLVSAGGEQFF
>once|TRBV29-1|TRBJ1-2|TRBD1|12
TGCAGCGTTGAGGGACAGGACTATGGCTACACCTTC
CSVEGQDYGYTF
>NA|TRBV24-1|TRBJ1-5|NA|17
TGTGCCACCAGTGATGCCACGCCGGGGATTAGCAATCAGCCCCAGCATTTT
CATSDATPGISNQPQHF
>NA|TRBV19|TRBJ1-6|TRBD1|14
TGTGCCAGTAGTCCGGGACAGGGGGAGCCACCCCTCCACTTT
CASSPGQGEPPLHF
>NA|TRBV10-3|TRBJ2-3|NA|15
TGTGCCATCAGGCGGGACGTAGCTAGCACAGATACGCAGTATTTT
CAIRRDVASTDTQYF
>NA|TRBV19|TRBJ2-5|TRBD2|14
TGTGCCAGTAGTCCCTTAGCGGGGGTGGAGACCCAGTACTTC
CASSPLAGVETQYF
>NA|TRBV5-1|TRBJ2-6|TRBD1|16
TGCGCCAGCAGCTTGGGGGACAGTTCTGGGGCCAACGTCCTGACTTTC
CASSLGDSSGANVLTF
>once|TRBV7-3|TRBJ2-3|NA|14
TGTGCCAGCAGCTTACGCGCGGACACAGATACGCAGTATTTT
CASSLRADTDTQYF
>NA|TRBV18|TRBJ1-3|NA|15
TGTGCCAGCTCACCGGGCGGGCCCTCTGGAAACACCATATATTTT
CASSPGGPSGNTIYF
>NA|TRBV21-1|TRBJ1-2|NA|16
TGTGCCAGCAGCCGAGGCCGGGACAGAGCCTACTATGGCTACACCTTC
CASSRGRDRAYYGYTF
>NA|TRBV2|TRBJ1-6|TRBD1|15
TGTGCCAGCAGGCTGTGGGACAGGGAAGTCTCACCCCTCCACTTT
CASRLWDREVSPLHF
>NA|TRBV9|TRBJ2-3|TRBD2|18
TGTGCCAGCAGCCTCAGTGGGGCTAGCGGAGGGAGCACAGATACGCAGTATTTT
CASSLSGASGGSTDTQYF
>NA|TRBV7-9|TRBJ1-2|NA|15
TGTGCCAGCAGCTTAGACGATGGGGAGTTCTATGGCTACACCTTC
CASSLDDGEFYGYTF
>NA|TRBV12-5|TRBJ2-5|NA|17
TGTGCTAGTGGTCAGTCATATGAGGTACCACTTCAAGAGACCCAGTACTTC
CASGQSYEVPLQETQYF
>NA|TRBV5-1|TRBJ2-6|NA|18
TGCGCCAGCAGCCCGAAGGGGTCTGCGAGCTCTGGGGCCAACGTCCTGACTTTC
CASSPKGSASSGANVLTF